Below, one T cell receptor (beta chain) is given with its context. Its antigen remains unknown. This entry is derived from a study of a mutant IDH1 vaccine in newly diagnosed glioma. Data came from immunoSEQ multiplex PCR; TCRdb stores just in-frame clones and leaves some out. The top ten clones hold approximately 4.7% of a sample with tens of thousands of clones, approximately 81% of them seen once. Between the trimmed V and J ends, which lost 0 bases and 8 bases, there was a span of 10 bases. In germline, CDR1 is LGHNA, CDR2 YNFKEQ. The CDR3 length is 13 residues. This sample's time point: week 35, safety follow-up. Doses consisted of 300 ug of mutant IDH1 20-mer peptide each, paired with topical imiquimod.

The chain links TRBV4-2 to TRBJ1-2; D ambiguous. Material: PBMCs, obtained from a glioma patient whose treatment included an IDH1 peptide vaccine. This clonotype was obtained from a woman aged 40 to 55 with glioma. Some clones in this sample may be carry-over from other donors' samples. The CDR3 sequence: CASSQDPRRGYTF. The CDR3 DNA is TGTGCCAGCAGCCAAGACCCCAGGCGGGGCTACACCTTC.